This T cell receptor (beta chain) was sequenced in a study of blood T cells in healthy people across ages. Study results and caveats: The CMV status of each donor remained undetermined, and this could have confounded shifts in expanded clonotypes.

Through a sample-barcoded 5' primer and a J-beta primer mix, a second PCR was run for about 7 to 12 cycles. Researchers report that a template-switch adaptor with 12 random nucleotides tagged each cDNA molecule. CDR3-containing paired-end reads numbered at least 2.5 million in each sample. TCRdb used MiXCR to reprocess the 5' RACE reads, holding one entry per CDR3 protein. The sample contains some 900,000 distinct CDR3 sequences, less than 35% of which appear only once. The length of the CDR3 is 19 residues. Germline CDR1 and CDR2: SEHNR and FQNEAQ (reference sequence). The trim removed 5 bases at V and 0 bases at J, leaving 13 bases unmatched. Of note for this clonotype: Its antigen is currently unknown.

The material sequenced was blood. This chain links TRBV7-9 with TRBJ2-2; 9 nucleotides align to TRBD1. The TCR originated in a woman aged 80 or older in good health. CDR3 DNA sequence: TGTGCCAGCAGCGACCGCCGGGACAGGGTAGCCGCGAACACCGGGGAGCTGTTTTTT. Translated, it gives CASSDRRDRVAANTGELFF. The full variable domain, its missing parts supplied by reference TRBV7-9 and TRBJ2-2, is DTGVSQNPRHKITKRGQNVTFRCDPISEHNRLYWYRQTLGQGPEFLTYFQNEAQLEKSRLLSDRFSAERPKGSFSTLEIQRTEQGDSAMYLCASSDRRDRVAANTGELFFGEGSRLTVL.